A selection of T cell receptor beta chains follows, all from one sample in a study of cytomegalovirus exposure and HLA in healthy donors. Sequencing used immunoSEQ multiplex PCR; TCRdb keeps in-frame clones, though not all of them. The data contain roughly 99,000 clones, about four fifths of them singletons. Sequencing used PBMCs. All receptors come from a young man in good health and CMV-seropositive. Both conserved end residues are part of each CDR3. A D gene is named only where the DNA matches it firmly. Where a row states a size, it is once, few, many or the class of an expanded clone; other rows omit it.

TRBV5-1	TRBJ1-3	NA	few	CASSLVGLQGRGNTIYF	TGCGCCAGCAGCTTGGTGGGACTCCAGGGCCGAGGAAACACCATATATTTT
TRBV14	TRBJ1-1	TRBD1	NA	CASSHDRVNTEAFF	TGTGCCAGCAGTCATGACAGGGTGAACACTGAAGCTTTCTTT
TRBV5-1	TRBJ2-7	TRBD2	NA	CASSLESGATYEQYF	TGCGCCAGCAGCTTGGAGAGCGGGGCCACCTACGAGCAGTACTTC
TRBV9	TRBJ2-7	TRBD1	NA	CASSPKRGAGGDHEQYF	TGTGCCAGCAGCCCGAAACGTGGTGCAGGGGGCGACCACGAGCAGTACTTC
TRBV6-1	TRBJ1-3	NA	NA	CASSADFGNTIYF	TGTGCCAGCAGTGCCGACTTCGGAAACACCATATATTTT
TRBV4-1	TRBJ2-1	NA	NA	CASSQGRVNEQFF	TGCGCCAGCAGCCAAGGACGGGTCAATGAGCAGTTCTTC
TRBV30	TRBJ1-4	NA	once	CAWSVSQVNEKLFF	TGTGCCTGGAGTGTCTCCCAGGTTAATGAAAAACTGTTTTTT
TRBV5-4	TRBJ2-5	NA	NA	CASSLGSETQYF	TGTGCCAGCAGCTTGGGTAGTGAGACCCAGTACTTC
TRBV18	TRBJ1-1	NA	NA	CASSPRENVNTEAFF	TGTGCCAGCTCACCACGAGAAAATGTGAACACTGAAGCTTTCTTT
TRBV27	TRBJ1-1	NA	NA	CASSFGGAGTEAFF	TGTGCCAGCAGTTTCGGGGGGGCAGGCACTGAAGCTTTCTTT
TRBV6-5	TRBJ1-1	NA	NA	CASRDWGSEAFF	TGTGCCAGCAGGGACTGGGGATCTGAAGCTTTCTTT
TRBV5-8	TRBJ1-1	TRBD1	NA	CASSLSRLQQGWNTEAFF	TGTGCCAGCAGCCTAAGTCGACTTCAACAGGGGTGGAACACTGAAGCTTTCTTT
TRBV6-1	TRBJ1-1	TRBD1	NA	CASSLDRSTEAFF	TGTGCCAGCAGTCTGGACAGGAGCACTGAAGCTTTCTTT
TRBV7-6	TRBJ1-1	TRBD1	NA	CASSWTGVYTEAFF	TGTGCCAGCAGCTGGACAGGGGTATACACTGAAGCTTTCTTT
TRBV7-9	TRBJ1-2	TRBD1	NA	CSSSFLGQPVGAGYTF	TGTTCCAGCAGCTTCCTGGGACAGCCCGTCGGGGCTGGCTACACCTTC
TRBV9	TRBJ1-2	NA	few	CASSVGRSGYGYTF	TGTGCCAGCAGCGTAGGGCGGTCGGGCTATGGCTACACCTTC
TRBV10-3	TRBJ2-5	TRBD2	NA	CAISDPGTIQETQYF	TGTGCCATCAGTGACCCCGGGACTATACAAGAGACCCAGTACTTC
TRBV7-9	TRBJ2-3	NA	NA	CASSLTLPREHTQYF	TGTGCCAGCAGCCTGACTCTCCCGCGAGAACATACGCAGTATTTT
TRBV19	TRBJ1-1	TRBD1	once	CASRDTGDTEAFF	TGTGCCAGTAGGGATACAGGGGACACTGAAGCTTTCTTT
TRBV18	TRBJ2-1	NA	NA	CASSPSAGGNSYNEQFF	TGTGCCAGCTCACCATCGGCAGGGGGGAACTCCTACAATGAGCAGTTCTTC
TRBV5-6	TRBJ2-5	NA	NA	CASSFAATQETQYF	TGTGCCAGCAGCTTTGCTGCTACCCAAGAGACCCAGTACTTC
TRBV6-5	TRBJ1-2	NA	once	CASSLTVSYGYTF	TGTGCCAGCAGTCTCACAGTTTCCTATGGCTACACCTTC
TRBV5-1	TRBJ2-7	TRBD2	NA	CASSVLTSGVGEQYF	TGCGCCAGCAGCGTCCTGACTAGCGGGGTGGGCGAGCAGTACTTC
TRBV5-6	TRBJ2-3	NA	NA	CASSFSFSRDTQYF	TGTGCCAGCAGCTTCTCCTTTAGTCGAGATACGCAGTATTTT
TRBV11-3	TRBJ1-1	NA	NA	CASSFRNRANTEAFF	TGTGCCAGCAGCTTTCGTAACAGGGCGAACACTGAAGCTTTCTTT
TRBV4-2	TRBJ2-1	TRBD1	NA	CASSQGQGQGSYNEQFF	TGTGCCAGCAGCCAAGGGCAGGGACAGGGCTCCTACAATGAGCAGTTCTTC
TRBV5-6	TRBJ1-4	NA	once	CASSLAGGTLNEKLFF	TGTGCCAGCAGCTTGGCCGGTGGGACATTAAATGAAAAACTGTTTTTT
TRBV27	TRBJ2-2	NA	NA	CASSSGLNTGELFF	TGTGCCAGCAGTTCAGGACTGAACACCGGGGAGCTGTTTTTT
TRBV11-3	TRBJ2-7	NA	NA	CASSLRTVQYEQYF	TGTGCCAGCAGCCTCCGGACAGTCCAATACGAGCAGTACTTC
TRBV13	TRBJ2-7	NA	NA	CASSSYDRTYEQYF	TGTGCCAGCAGCTCCTATGACAGGACCTACGAGCAGTACTTC
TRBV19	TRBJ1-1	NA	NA	CASSMVVTTEAFF	TGTGCCAGTAGTATGGTAGTGACAACCGAAGCTTTCTTT
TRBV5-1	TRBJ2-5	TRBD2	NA	CASSFRGGETQYF	TGCGCCAGCAGCTTCCGGGGGGGAGAGACCCAGTACTTC
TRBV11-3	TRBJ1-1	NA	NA	CASSPRFKGRINTEAFF	TGTGCCAGCAGCCCCCGTTTTAAGGGGCGGATTAACACTGAAGCTTTCTTT
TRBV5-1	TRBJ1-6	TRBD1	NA	CASSLGGDSYNSPLHF	TGCGCCAGCAGCTTGGGGGGGGACAGCTATAATTCACCCCTCCACTTT
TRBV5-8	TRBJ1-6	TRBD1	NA	CASNNPLRDRLHSPLHF	TGTGCCAGCAATAACCCACTCCGGGACAGATTACATTCACCCCTCCACTTT
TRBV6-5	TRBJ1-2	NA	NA	CASSYRGSNGYTF	TGTGCCAGCAGTTACAGGGGGTCTAATGGCTACACCTTC
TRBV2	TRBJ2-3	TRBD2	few	CAGRPGGADTQYF	TGTGCCGGGAGGCCGGGGGGGGCGGATACGCAGTATTTT
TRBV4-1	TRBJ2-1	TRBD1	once	CASRSPGQDNEQFF	TGCGCCAGCAGAAGTCCGGGACAGGACAATGAGCAGTTCTTC
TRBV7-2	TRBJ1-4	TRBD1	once	CASSRDRGGPNEKLFF	TGTGCCAGCAGCCGGGACAGGGGGGGGCCTAATGAAAAACTGTTTTTT
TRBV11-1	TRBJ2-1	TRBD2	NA	CASSLGRVRRGVDEQFF	TGTGCCAGCAGCTTAGGACGGGTTCGGCGGGGGGTAGATGAGCAGTTCTTC
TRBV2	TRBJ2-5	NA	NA	CASIKEYQETQYF	TGTGCCAGCATTAAAGAGTACCAAGAGACCCAGTACTTC
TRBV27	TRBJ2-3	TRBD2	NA	CASTMTSGGGTQYF	TGTGCCAGCACTATGACTAGCGGGGGAGGTACGCAGTATTTT
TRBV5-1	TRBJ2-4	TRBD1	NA	CASRPGQGGIQYF	TGCGCCAGCCGTCCGGGACAGGGAGGCATTCAGTACTTC
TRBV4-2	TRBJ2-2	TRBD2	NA	CASGQGLAGAARELFF	TGTGCCAGCGGCCAAGGGCTAGCGGGGGCAGCCCGGGAGCTGTTTTTT
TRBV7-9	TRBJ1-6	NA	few	CASSDSDSESYNSPLHF	TGTGCCAGCAGCGACTCTGACAGTGAGTCCTATAATTCACCCCTCCACTTT
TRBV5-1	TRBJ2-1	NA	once	CASSLWWGVNEQFF	TGCGCCAGCAGCTTGTGGTGGGGAGTCAATGAGCAGTTCTTC
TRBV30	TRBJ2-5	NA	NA	CAWRLPGLLYF	TGTGCCTGGCGCCTACCGGGACTCTTGTACTTC
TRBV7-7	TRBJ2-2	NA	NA	CASSLVVGHDTGELFF	TGTGCCAGCAGCTTAGTGGTTGGACACGACACCGGGGAGCTGTTTTTT
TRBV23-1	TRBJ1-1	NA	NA	CASSQSPPPHQGMNTEAFF	TGCGCCAGCAGTCAATCCCCACCCCCTCATCAGGGCATGAACACTGAAGCTTTCTTT